The source of this TCR beta chain is a study of T cell clonotyping in hematopoietic cell transplantation. Study observations and caveats: No sorting was done, leaving CD4 and CD8 contributions mixed.

Germline assignment: CDR1 SGHAT and CDR2 FQNNGV. V lost 4 bases to trimming and J lost 5 bases; unmatched junction nucleotides: 12. There are 18 residues in the CDR3. Time point of the sample: recipient sample about 28 days before transplant, after cytoreduction. Clones were read by immunoSEQ multiplex PCR, and TCRdb kept only the in-frame ones, dropping some. This table has 16,000 or so clones, roughly 93% appearing once. Details on this clone: The antigen remains undetermined.

The chain joins TRBV11-2 to TRBJ2-3, with 13 bases aligning to TRBD2. The TCR comes from a man aged 18 to 29 with biphenotypic leukemia. Some clones in this sample may be carry-over from other donors' samples. This specimen was peripheral blood mononuclear cells, taken before stem cell transplant. This CDR3 reads CASSSRTLAGGPRDTQYF. The CDR3, as DNA: TGTGCCAGCAGCTCCCGGACACTAGCGGGGGGGCCCAGAGATACGCAGTATTTT.